Listed here are 3 T cell receptor beta chains from one sample, sequenced in a study of T cell responses to AZD1222 COVID-19 vaccine. Repertoires were generated with immunoSEQ multiplex PCR, while TCRdb's copy carries only in-frame clones and drops some. In the table there are approximately 150,000 clones, around 89% of which are singletons. Sequenced material: peripheral blood, taken on day 0 of AZD1222 vaccination. Every receptor here comes from an adult in good health.

The chain carries TRBV5-6 and TRBJ1-2, with 7 bases matching TRBD1. V shed 3 bases and J 4 bases; nucleotides not matched to a gene: 3. Looked up from germline, CDR1 is SGHDT and CDR2 is YYEEEE. The CDR3 runs to 13 residues. This CDR3 reads CASSSTGFYGYTF. The CDR3, as DNA: TGTGCCAGCAGCTCGACAGGGTTCTATGGCTACACCTTC.

The CDR3 nucleotides read TGTGCCAGCAGCAAAACGCACCGGGACAATGGGCCACCCCTCCACTTT. This gives the protein CASSKTHRDNGPPLHF. The chain couples TRBV21-1 to TRBJ1-6; the D call of TRBD1 is as the table states it, not checked on the DNA. TRBV21-1 is a pseudogene. The CDR3 is made up of 16 amino acids.

The V gene is TRBV6-5, the J gene TRBJ2-1; D may be TRBD1 or TRBD2 (5 bases each). The CDR3 totals 15 residues. CDR1 and CDR2 (germline): MNHEY, SVGAGI. The ends were cut back, 2 bases at V and 8 bases at J, with 16 bases in the middle. CDR3 protein: CASSYGGFAAHEQFF. The CDR3 DNA reads as TGTGCCAGCAGTTACGGGGGATTTGCAGCCCATGAGCAGTTCTTC.